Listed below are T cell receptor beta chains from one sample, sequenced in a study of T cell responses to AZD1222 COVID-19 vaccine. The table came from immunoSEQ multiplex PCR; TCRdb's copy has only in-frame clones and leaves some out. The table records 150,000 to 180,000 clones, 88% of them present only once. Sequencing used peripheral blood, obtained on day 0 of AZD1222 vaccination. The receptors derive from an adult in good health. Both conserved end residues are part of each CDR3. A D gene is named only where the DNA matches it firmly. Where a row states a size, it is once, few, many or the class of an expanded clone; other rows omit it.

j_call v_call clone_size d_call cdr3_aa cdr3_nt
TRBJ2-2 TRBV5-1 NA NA CASSLGQINTGELFF TGCGCCAGCAGCTTGGGACAGATCAACACCGGGGAGCTGTTTTTT
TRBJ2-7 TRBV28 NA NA CASKGHYEQYF TGTGCCAGCAAGGGGCACTACGAGCAGTACTTC
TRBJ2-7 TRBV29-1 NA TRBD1 CSVRYGTGEYEQYF TGCAGCGTACGGTACGGGACAGGGGAATACGAGCAGTACTTC
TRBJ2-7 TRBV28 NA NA CASSLGGTAPEQYF TGTGCCAGCAGTTTAGGCGGAACCGCACCGGAGCAGTACTTC
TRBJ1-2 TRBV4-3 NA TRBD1 CASSQDWAGGDYGYTF TGCGCCAGCAGCCAAGACTGGGCAGGGGGCGACTATGGCTACACCTTC
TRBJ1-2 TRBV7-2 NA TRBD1 CASTLTRDRGNYGYTF TGTGCCAGCACTTTAACCCGGGACAGGGGGAACTATGGCTACACCTTC
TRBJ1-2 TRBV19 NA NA CASSIGSGAQGYTF TGTGCCAGTAGTATTGGGTCGGGGGCGCAGGGCTACACCTTC
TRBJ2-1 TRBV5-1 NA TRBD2 CASSWSTSGGYNEQFF TGCGCCAGCAGCTGGTCGACTAGCGGGGGATACAATGAGCAGTTCTTC
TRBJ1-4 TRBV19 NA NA CASSTEASGEKLFF TGTGCCAGTAGTACGGAGGCAAGCGGTGAAAAACTGTTTTTT
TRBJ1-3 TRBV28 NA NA CASSHPGQLSGNTIYF TGTGCCAGCAGCCACCCGGGGCAGCTCTCTGGAAACACCATATATTTT
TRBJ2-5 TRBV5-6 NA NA CASSLSAVGTQYF TGTGCCAGCAGCTTGAGCGCGGTGGGGACCCAGTACTTC
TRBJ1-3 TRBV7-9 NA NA CASSLAEALSGNTIYF TGTGCCAGCAGCTTAGCTGAGGCTCTATCTGGAAACACCATATATTTT
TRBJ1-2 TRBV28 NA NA CASSLYGEYGYTF TGTGCCAGCAGTTTATACGGGGAATATGGCTACACCTTC
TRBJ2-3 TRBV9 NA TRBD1 CASSVGGTGTDTQYF TGTGCCAGCAGCGTAGGGGGGACAGGCACAGATACGCAGTATTTT
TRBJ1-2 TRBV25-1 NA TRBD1 CASSLGQGNGYTF TGTGCCAGCAGTCTGGGACAGGGAAATGGCTACACCTTC
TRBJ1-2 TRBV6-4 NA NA CASSDWRGIYGYTF TGTGCCAGCAGTGACTGGAGGGGGATCTATGGCTACACCTTC
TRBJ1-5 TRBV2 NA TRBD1 CASSEGQGDQPQHF TGTGCCAGCAGTGAAGGGCAGGGGGATCAGCCCCAGCATTTT
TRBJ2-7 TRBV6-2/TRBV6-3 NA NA CASSLRSYEQYF TGTGCCAGCAGCTTACGGTCCTACGAGCAGTACTTC
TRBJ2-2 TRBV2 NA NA CASSERLSGELFF TGTGCCAGCAGTGAAAGGCTTTCCGGGGAGCTGTTTTTT
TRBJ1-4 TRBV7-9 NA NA CASSLGRTENEKLFF TGTGCCAGCAGCTTAGGCCGGACCGAAAATGAAAAACTGTTTTTT
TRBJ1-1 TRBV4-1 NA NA CASSQVRGSPEAFF TGCGCCAGCAGCCAAGTTAGGGGGTCGCCTGAAGCTTTCTTT
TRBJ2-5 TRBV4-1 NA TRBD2 CASSQRGRLAGGRGETQYF TGCGCCAGCAGCCAAAGAGGCCGACTAGCGGGGGGGCGTGGGGAGACCCAGTACTTC
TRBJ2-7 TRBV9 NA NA CASSVAPGASYEQYF TGTGCCAGCAGCGTAGCCCCAGGGGCCTCCTACGAGCAGTACTTC
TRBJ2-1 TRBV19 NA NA CASSIGRNEQFF TGTGCCAGTAGTATAGGAAGGAATGAGCAGTTCTTC
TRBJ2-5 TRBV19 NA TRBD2 CASSWGGMETQYF TGTGCCAGTAGTTGGGGAGGGATGGAGACCCAGTACTTC
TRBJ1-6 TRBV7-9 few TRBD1 CASRAQGAVGSPLHF TGTGCCAGCAGGGCACAGGGGGCGGTCGGTTCACCCCTCCACTTT
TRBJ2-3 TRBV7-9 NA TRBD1 CASSLTGGGNTDTQYF TGTGCCAGCAGTCTAACAGGGGGCGGGAACACAGATACGCAGTATTTT
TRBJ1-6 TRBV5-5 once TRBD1 CASSTRTGADSPLHF TGTGCCAGCAGCACCCGGACAGGGGCAGATTCACCCCTCCACTTT
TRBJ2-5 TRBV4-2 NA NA CASSPDGTTQETQYF TGTGCCAGCAGCCCCGACGGGACAACCCAAGAGACCCAGTACTTC
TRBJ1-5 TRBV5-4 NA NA CASSPAVGQPQHF TGTGCCAGCAGCCCAGCGGTAGGTCAGCCCCAGCATTTT
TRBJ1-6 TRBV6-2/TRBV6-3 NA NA CASSDPIRLNSPLHF TGTGCCAGCAGTGATCCGATTCGGTTGAATTCACCCCTCCACTTT